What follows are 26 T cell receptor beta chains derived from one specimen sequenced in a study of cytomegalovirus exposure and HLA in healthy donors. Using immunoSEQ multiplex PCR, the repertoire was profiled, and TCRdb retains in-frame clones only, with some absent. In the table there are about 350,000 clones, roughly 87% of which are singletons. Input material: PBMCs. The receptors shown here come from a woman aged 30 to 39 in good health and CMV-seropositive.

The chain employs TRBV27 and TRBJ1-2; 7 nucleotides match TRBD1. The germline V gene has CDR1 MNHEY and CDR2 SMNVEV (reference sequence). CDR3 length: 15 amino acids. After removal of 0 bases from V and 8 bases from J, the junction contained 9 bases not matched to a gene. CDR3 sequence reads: CASSLSTGAAEGYTF. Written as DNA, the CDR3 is TGTGCCAGCAGTTTATCAACAGGGGCCGCTGAGGGCTACACCTTC.

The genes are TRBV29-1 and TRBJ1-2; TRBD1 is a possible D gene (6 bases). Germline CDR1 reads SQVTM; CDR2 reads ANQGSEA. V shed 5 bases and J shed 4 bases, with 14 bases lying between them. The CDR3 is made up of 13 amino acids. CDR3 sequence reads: CSVTDRLIYGYTF. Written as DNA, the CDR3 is TGCAGCGTTACAGACAGGTTAATCTATGGCTACACCTTC.

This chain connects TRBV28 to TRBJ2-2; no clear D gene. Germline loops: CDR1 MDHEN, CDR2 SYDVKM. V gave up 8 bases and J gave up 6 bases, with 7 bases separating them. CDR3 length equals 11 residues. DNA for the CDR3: TGTGCCAGCCAACTTTCCGGGGAGCTGTTTTTT. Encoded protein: CASQLSGELFF.

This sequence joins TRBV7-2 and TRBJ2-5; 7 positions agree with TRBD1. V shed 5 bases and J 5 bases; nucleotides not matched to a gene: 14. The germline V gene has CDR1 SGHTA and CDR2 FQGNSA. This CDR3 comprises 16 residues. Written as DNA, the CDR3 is TGTGCCAGCAGCCCGGACTCAGGGGGAGTGAGGGAGACCCAGTACTTC. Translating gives CASSPDSGGVRETQYF.

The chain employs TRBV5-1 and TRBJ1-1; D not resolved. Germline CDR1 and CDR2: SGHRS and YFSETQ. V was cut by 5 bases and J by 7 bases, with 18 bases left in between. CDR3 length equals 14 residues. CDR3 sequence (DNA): TGCGCCAGCAGTTCCCTAGGCGGGAAAGATGAAGCTTTCTTT. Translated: CASSSLGGKDEAFF.

CDR3 residues: CASNNRGDSTRQPQHF. The CDR3 DNA reads TGTGCCAGTAACAACCGCGGGGACAGCACAAGGCAGCCCCAGCATTTT. This chain joins TRBV19 and TRBJ1-5; 7 bases align to TRBD1. The CDR3 is 16 amino acids. CDR1 is LNHDA and CDR2 is SQIVND in the germline V gene (reference sequence). The J segment lost 7 bases and the V segment lost 7 bases, leaving 16 bases of the junction unmatched.

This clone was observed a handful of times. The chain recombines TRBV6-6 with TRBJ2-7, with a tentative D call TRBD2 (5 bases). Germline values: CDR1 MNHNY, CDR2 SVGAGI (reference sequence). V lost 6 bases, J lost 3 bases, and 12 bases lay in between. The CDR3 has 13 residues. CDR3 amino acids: CASRPGDLYEQYF. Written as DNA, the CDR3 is TGTGCCAGCAGGCCCGGGGATCTCTACGAGCAGTACTTC.

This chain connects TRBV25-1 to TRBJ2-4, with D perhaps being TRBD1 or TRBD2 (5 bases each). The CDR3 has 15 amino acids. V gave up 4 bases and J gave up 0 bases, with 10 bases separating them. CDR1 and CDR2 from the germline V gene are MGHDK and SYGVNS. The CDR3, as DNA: TGTGCCAGCAGTGGAGGGGTAGTAGCCAAAAACATTCAGTACTTC. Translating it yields CASSGGVVAKNIQYF.

CDR3 residues: CASTPGRAYGYTF. The CDR3 bases are TGTGCCAGTACCCCAGGACGGGCCTATGGCTACACCTTC. The chain couples TRBV19 to TRBJ1-2; D is ambiguous. V was clipped by 7 bases and J by 4 bases, with 13 bases between them. The CDR3 runs to 13 residues. Germline V gives CDR1 LNHDA, CDR2 SQIVND (reference sequence).

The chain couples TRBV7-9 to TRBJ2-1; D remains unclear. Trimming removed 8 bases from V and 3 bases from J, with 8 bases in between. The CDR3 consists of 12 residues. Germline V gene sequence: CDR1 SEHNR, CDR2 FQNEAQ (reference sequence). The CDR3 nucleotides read TGTGCCAGCGCAACGGGCTACAATGAGCAGTTCTTC. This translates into CASATGYNEQFF.

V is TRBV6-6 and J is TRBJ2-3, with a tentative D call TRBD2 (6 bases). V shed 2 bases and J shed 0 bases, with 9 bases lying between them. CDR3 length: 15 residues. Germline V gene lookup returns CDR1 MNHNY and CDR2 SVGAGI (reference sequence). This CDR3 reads CASSYGGASTDTQYF. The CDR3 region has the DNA TGTGCCAGCAGTTACGGCGGGGCGAGCACAGATACGCAGTATTTT.

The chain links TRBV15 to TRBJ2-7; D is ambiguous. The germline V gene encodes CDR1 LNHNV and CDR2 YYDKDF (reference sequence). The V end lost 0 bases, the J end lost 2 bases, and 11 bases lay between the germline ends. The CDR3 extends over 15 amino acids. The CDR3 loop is CATSREVTGTYEQYF. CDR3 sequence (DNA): TGTGCCACCAGCAGAGAAGTGACTGGCACCTACGAGCAGTACTTC.

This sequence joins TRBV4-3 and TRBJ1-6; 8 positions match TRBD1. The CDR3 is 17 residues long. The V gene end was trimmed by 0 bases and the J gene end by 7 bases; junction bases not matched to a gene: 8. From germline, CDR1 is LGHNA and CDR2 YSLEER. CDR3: CASSQDPQGAQNSPLHF. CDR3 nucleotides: TGCGCCAGCAGCCAAGATCCCCAGGGGGCACAGAATTCACCCCTCCACTTT.

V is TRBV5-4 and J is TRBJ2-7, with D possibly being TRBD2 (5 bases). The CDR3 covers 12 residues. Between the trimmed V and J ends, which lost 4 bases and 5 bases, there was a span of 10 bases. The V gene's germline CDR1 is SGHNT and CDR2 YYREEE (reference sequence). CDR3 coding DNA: TGTGCCAGCAGCCGTGAGGGTCACGAGCAGTACTTC. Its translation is CASSREGHEQYF.

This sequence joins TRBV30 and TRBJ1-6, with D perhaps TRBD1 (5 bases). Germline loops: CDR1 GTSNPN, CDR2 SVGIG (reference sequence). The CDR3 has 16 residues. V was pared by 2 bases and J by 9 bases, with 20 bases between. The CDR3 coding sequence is TGTGCCTGGAGTTTTGGAGCGGGGCAGAGGGCTTCACCCCTCCACTTT. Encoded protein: CAWSFGAGQRASPLHF.

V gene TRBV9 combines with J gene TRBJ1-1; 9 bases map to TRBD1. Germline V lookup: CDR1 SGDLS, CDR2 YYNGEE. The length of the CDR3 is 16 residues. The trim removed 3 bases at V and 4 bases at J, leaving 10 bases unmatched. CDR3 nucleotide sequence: TGTGCCAGCAGCGCCGACAGGGGGGTTCGGGGCACTGAAGCTTTCTTT. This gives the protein CASSADRGVRGTEAFF.

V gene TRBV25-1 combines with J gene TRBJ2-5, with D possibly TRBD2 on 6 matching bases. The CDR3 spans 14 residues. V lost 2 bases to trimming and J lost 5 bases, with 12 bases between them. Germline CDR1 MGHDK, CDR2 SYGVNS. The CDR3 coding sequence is TGTGCCAGCAGTGAAATCAGGGAGGTGGAGACCCAGTACTTC. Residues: CASSEIREVETQYF.

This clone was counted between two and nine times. CDR3 sequence: CAWSEAGGDEQYF. The CDR3 region has the DNA TGTGCCTGGAGTGAGGCCGGGGGAGATGAGCAGTACTTC. This chain links TRBV30 with TRBJ2-7; a weak D match, TRBD2 (6 bases). The V gene lost 1 base and the J gene lost 7 bases, with 14 bases spanning the gap. This CDR3 comprises 13 residues. Germline assignment: CDR1 GTSNPN and CDR2 SVGIG (reference sequence).

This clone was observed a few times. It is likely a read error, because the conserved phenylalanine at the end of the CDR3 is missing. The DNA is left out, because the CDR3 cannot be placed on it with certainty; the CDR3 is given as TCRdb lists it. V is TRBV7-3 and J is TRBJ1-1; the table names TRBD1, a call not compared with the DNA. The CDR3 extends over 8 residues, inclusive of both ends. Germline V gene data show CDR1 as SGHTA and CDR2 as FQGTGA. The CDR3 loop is CASSWDRR.

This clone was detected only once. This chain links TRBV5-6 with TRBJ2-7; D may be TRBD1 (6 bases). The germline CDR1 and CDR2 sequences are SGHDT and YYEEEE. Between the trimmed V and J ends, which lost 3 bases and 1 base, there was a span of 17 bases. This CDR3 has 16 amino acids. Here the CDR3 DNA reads TGTGCCAGCAGCTACTTGGGGACAACCAGGTCCTACGAGCAGTACTTC. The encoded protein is CASSYLGTTRSYEQYF. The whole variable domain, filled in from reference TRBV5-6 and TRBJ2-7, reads DAGVTQSPTHLIKTRGQQVTLRCSPKSGHDTVSWYQQALGQGPQFIFQYYEEEERQRGNFPDRFSGHQFPNYSSELNVNALLLGDSALYLCASSYLGTTRSYEQYFGPGTRLTVT.

The CDR3 loop reads CAWNPDRGMNTQYF. In nucleotides, the CDR3 is TGTGCCTGGAACCCGGACAGGGGGATGAATACGCAGTATTTT. V and J are TRBV30 and TRBJ2-3, with 10 bases identical to TRBD1. In germline, CDR1 is GTSNPN, CDR2 SVGIG (reference sequence). With 4 bases clipped from V and 7 bases from J, the junction kept 8 bases outside the gene matches. This CDR3 is 14 amino acids long.

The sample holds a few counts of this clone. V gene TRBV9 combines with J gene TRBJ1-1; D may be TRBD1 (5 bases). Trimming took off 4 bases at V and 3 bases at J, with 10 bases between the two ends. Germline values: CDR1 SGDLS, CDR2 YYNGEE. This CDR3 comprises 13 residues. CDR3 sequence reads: CASSIGADTEAFF. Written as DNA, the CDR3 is TGTGCCAGCAGCATCGGGGCCGACACTGAAGCTTTCTTT.

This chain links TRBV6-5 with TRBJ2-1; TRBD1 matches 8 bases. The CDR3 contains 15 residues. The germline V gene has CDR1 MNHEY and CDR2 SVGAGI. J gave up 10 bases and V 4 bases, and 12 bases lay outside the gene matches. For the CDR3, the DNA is TGTGCCAGCAGTTCTCCAGGGGGCGTGGAATGGGAGCAGTTCTTC. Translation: CASSSPGGVEWEQFF.

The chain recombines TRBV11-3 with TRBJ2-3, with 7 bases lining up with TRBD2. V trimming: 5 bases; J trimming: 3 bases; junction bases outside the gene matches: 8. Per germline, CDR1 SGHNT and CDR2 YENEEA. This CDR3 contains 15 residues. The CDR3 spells CASSSGTLDTDTQYF. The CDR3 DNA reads TGTGCCAGCAGCAGCGGGACTCTCGATACAGATACGCAGTATTTT.

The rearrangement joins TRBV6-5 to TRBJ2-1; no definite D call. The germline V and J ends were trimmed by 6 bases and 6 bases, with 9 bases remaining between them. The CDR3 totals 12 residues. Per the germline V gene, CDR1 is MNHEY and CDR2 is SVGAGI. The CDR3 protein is CASSPSLNEQFF. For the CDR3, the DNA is TGTGCCAGCAGCCCGTCCCTCAATGAGCAGTTCTTC.

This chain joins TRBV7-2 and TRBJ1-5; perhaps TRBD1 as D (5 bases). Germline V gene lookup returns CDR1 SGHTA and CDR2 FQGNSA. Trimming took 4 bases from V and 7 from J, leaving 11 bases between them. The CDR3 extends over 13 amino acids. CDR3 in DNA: TGTGCCAGCAGCTACGACGGGGGACAGCCCCAGCATTTT. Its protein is CASSYDGGQPQHF.